This paragraph covers one TCR beta chain sequence. Its antigen is undetermined. Included in the TCR beta cDNA libraries were unique molecular identifiers. Out of roughly 0.85 to 10 million T cells, a few hundred thousand cDNA molecules were generated. TCRdb reprocessed the PCR reads via MiXCR and lists one record per CDR3 protein. Among roughly 540,000 distinct CDR3 sequences listed, around a third were seen once. Germline-derived CDR1 and CDR2 are MNHEY and SVGAGI. Germline trimming cut 6 bases from V and 5 bases from J; bases unmatched to any gene: 5. CDR3 size: 13 residues. The sample originates from a study of post-analysis software for immune sequencing data. The study, taken as a whole, reports: Pronounced co-clustering by F measure was evident among identically batched samples. Elevated frequency relative to controls characterized several TRBV segments in patients, TRBV5-6, TRBV5-1 and TRBV20-1 among them.

This TCR was sampled from a girl aged 2-17 years with multiple sclerosis. Sequenced sample: blood. The rearrangement uses TRBV6-5 and TRBJ2-5; TRBD2 aligns across 8 bases. The CDR3 loop is CASRGLGGETQYF. DNA of the CDR3: TGTGCCAGCAGGGGACTAGGAGGCGAGACCCAGTACTTC.